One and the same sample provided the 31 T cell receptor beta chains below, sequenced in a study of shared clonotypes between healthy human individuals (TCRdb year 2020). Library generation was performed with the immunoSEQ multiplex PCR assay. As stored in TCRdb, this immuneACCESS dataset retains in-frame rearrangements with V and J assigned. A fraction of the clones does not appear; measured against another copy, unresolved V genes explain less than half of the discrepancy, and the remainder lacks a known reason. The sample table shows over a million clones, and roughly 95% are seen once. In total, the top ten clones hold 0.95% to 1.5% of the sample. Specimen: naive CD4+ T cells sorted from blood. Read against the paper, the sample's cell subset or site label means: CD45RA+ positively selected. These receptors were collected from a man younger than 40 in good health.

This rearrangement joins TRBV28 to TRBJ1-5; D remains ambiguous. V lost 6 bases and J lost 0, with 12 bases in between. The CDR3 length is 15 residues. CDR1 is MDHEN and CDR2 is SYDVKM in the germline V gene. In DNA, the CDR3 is TGTGCCAGCAGCTGGGGAGGGTATAGCAATCAGCCCCAGCATTTT. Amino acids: CASSWGGYSNQPQHF.

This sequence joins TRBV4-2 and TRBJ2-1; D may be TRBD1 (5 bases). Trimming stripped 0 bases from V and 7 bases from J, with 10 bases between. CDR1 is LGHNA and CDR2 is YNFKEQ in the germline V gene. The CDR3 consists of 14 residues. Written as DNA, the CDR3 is TGTGCCAGCAGCCAAGAGGCAGGGATAAATGAGCAGTTCTTC. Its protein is CASSQEAGINEQFF.

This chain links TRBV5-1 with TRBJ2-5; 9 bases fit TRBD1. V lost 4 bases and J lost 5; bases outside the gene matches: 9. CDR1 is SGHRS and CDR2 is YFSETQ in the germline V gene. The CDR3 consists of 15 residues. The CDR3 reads CASSTGQGSRETQYF. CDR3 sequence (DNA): TGCGCCAGCAGCACAGGACAGGGGAGTCGGGAGACCCAGTACTTC.

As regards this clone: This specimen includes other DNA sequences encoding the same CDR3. The CDR3 here is CASSEVGQPQHF. The CDR3, as DNA: TGCGCCAGCAGTGAGGTCGGTCAGCCCCAGCATTTT. The rearrangement links TRBV10-1 to TRBJ1-5; no definite D call. V was clipped by 2 bases and J by 6 bases, with 5 bases between them. Germline V lookup: CDR1 WNHNN, CDR2 SYGVQD (reference sequence). The CDR3 extends over 12 amino acids.

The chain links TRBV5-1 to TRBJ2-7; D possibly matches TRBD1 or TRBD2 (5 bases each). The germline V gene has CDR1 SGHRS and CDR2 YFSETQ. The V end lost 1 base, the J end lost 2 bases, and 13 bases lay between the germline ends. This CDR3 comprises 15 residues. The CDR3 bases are TGCGCCAGCAGCTTGACCACCGGGACCACCTACGAGCAGTACTTC. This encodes CASSLTTGTTYEQYF.

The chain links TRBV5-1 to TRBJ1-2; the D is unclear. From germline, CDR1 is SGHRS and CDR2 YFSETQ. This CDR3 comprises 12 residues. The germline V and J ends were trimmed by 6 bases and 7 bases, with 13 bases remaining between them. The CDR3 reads CASKDVFGGYTF. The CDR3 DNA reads TGCGCCAGCAAAGATGTTTTCGGTGGCTACACCTTC.

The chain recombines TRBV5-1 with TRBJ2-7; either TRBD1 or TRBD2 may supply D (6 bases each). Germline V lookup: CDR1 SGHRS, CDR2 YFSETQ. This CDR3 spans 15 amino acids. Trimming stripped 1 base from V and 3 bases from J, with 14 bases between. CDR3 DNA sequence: TGCGCCAGCAGCTTGCTGGGGGCGACTAGCTACGAGCAGTACTTC. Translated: CASSLLGATSYEQYF.

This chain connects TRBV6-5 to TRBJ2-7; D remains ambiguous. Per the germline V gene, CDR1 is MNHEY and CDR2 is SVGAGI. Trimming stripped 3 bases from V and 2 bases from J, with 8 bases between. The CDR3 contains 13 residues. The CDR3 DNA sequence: TGTGCCAGCAGTTATAGGAACACCTACGAGCAGTACTTC. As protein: CASSYRNTYEQYF.

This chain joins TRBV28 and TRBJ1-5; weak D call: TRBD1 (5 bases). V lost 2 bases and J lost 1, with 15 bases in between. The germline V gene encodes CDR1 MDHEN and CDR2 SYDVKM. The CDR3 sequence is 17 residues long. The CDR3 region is CASSLMRRGASNQPQHF. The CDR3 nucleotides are TGTGCCAGCAGTTTAATGCGGAGAGGGGCGAGCAATCAGCCCCAGCATTTT.

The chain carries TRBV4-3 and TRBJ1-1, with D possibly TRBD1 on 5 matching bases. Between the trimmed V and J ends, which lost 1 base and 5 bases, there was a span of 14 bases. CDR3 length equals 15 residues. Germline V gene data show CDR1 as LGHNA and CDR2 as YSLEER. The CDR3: CASSQAGGGGTEAFF. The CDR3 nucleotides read TGCGCCAGCAGCCAAGCGGGTGGGGGAGGAACTGAAGCTTTCTTT.

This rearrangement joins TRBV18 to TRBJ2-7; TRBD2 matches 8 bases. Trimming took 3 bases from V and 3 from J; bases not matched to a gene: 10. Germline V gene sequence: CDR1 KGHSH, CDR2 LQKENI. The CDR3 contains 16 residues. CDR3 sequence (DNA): TGTGCCAGCTCACCGGGTCCCACTACTAGCGGCTACGAGCAGTACTTC. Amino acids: CASSPGPTTSGYEQYF. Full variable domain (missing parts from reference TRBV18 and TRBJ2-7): NAGVMQNPRHLVRRRGQEARLRCSPMKGHSHVYWYRQLPEEGLKFMVYLQKENIIDESGMPKERFSAEFPKEGPSILRIQQVVRGDSAAYFCASSPGPTTSGYEQYFGPGTRLTVT.

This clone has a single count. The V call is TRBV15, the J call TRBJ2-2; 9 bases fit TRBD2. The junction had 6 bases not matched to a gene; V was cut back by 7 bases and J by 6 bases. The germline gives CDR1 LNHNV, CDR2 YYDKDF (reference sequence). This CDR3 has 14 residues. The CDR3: CATKGLAGSGELFF. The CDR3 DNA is TGTGCCACCAAGGGCCTAGCGGGATCCGGGGAGCTGTTTTTT.

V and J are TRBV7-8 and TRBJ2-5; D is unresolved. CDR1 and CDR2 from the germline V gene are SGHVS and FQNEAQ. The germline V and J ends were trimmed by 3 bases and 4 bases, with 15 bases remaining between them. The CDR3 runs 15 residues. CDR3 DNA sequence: TGTGCCAGCAGCTTGTATGGCAATCCCGGAGAGACCCAGTACTTC. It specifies CASSLYGNPGETQYF.

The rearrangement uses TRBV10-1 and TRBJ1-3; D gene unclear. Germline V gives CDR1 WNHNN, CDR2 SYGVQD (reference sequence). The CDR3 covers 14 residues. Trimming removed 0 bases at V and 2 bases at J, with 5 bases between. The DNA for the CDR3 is TGCGCCAGCAGTGAGTCGCAGGCTGGAAACACCATATATTTT. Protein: CASSESQAGNTIYF.

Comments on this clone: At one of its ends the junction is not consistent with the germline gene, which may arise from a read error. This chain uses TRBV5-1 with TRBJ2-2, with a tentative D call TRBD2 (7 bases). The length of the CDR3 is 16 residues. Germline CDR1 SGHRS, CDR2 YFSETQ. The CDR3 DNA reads TGCGCCAGCACCTTGGTGGGGGGGCGCGGAACCGGGGAGCTGTTTTTT. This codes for CASTLVGGRGTGELFF.

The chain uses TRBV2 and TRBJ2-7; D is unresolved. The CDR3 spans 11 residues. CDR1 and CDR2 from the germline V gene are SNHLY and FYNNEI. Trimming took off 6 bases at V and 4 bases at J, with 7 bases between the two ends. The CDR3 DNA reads TGTGCCAGCAGGTACAATTACGAGCAGTACTTC. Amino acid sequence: CASRYNYEQYF.

The CDR3 loop is CASRHGTGGCNQPQHF. The CDR3 nucleotides are TGTGCCAGCAGACATGGGACAGGGGGCTGCAATCAGCCCCAGCATTTT. The chain uses TRBV21-1 and TRBJ1-5; the D segment call TRBD1 is taken from the table without a DNA check. TRBV21-1 is a known pseudogene. This CDR3 region has 16 residues.

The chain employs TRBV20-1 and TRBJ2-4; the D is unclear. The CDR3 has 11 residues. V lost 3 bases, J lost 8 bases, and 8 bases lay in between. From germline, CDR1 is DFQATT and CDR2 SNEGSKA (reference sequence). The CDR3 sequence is CSASNRDIQYF. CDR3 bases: TGCAGTGCTAGCAACCGAGACATTCAGTACTTC.

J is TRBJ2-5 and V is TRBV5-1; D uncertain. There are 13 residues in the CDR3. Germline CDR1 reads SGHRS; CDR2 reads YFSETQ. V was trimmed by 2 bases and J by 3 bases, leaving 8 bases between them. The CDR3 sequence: CASSFIVEETQYF. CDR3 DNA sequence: TGCGCCAGCAGCTTTATAGTGGAAGAGACCCAGTACTTC.

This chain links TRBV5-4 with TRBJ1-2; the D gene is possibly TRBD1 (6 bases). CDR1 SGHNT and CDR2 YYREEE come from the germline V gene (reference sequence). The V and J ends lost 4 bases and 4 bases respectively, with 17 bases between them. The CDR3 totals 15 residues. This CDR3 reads CASSAKDRSLYGYTF. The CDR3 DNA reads TGTGCCAGCAGCGCAAAAGACAGGTCTCTCTATGGCTACACCTTC.

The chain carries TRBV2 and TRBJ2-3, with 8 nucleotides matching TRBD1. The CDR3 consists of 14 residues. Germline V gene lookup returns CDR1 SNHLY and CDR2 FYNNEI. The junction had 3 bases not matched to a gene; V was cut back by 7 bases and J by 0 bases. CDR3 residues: CASTWTGSTDTQYF. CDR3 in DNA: TGTGCCAGCACTTGGACAGGGAGCACAGATACGCAGTATTTT.

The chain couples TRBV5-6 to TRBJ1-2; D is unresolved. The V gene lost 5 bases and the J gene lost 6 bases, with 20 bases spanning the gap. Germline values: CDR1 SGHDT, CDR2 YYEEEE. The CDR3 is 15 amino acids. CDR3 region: CASRSRGQREDGYTF. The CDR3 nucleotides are TGTGCCAGCAGGTCCCGGGGTCAAAGAGAGGATGGCTACACCTTC.

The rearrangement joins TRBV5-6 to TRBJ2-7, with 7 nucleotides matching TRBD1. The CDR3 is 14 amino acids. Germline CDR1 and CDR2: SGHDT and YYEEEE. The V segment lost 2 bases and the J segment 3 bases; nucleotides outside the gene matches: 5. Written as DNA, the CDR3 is TGTGCCAGCAGCTTCGGGACAGAATTCTACGAGCAGTACTTC. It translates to CASSFGTEFYEQYF. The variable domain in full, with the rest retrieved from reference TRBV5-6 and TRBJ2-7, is DAGVTQSPTHLIKTRGQQVTLRCSPKSGHDTVSWYQQALGQGPQFIFQYYEEEERQRGNFPDRFSGHQFPNYSSELNVNALLLGDSALYLCASSFGTEFYEQYFGPGTRLTVT.

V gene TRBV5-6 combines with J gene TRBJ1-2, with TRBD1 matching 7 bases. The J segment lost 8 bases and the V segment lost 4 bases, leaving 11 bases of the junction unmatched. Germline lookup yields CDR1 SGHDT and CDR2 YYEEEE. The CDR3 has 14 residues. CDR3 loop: CASSPTQGGGGYTF. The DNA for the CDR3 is TGTGCCAGCAGCCCAACCCAGGGGGGTGGGGGCTACACCTTC.

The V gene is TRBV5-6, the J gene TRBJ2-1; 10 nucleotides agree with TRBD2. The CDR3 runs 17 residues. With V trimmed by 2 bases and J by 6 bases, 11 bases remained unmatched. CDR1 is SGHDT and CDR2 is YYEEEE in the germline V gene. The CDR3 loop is CASSLLSKREGPNEQFF. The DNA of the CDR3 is TGTGCCAGCAGCTTACTTTCTAAGCGGGAGGGGCCCAATGAGCAGTTCTTC.

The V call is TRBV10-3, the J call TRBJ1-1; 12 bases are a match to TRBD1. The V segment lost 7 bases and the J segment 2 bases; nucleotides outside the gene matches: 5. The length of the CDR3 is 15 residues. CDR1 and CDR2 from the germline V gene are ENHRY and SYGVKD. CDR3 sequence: CAITSGQGANTEAFF. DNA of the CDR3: TGTGCCATCACCTCGGGACAGGGGGCTAACACTGAAGCTTTCTTT.

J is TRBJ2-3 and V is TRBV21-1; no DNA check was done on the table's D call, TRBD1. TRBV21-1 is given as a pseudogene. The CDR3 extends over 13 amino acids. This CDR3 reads CASSTQGGDTQYF. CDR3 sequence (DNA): TGTGCCAGCAGCACACAGGGTGGGGATACGCAGTATTTT.

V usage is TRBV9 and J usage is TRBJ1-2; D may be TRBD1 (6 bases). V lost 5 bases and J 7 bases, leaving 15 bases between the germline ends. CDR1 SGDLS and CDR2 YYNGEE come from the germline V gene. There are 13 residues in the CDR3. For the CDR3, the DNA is TGTGCCAGCAGTTCCGGGACATCTGGTGGCTACACCTTC. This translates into CASSSGTSGGYTF.

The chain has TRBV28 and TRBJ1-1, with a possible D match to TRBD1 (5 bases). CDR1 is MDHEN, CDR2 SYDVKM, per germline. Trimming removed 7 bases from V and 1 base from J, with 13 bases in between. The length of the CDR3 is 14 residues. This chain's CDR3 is CASITSGGNTEAFF. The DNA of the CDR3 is TGTGCCAGCATCACCTCGGGGGGGAACACTGAAGCTTTCTTT.

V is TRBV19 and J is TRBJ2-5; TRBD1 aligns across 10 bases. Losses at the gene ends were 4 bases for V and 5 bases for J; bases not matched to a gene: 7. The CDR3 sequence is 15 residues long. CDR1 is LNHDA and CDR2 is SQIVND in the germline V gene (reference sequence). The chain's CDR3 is CASSRAGTGDETQYF. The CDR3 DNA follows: TGTGCCAGTAGTAGAGCCGGGACAGGGGACGAGACCCAGTACTTC.

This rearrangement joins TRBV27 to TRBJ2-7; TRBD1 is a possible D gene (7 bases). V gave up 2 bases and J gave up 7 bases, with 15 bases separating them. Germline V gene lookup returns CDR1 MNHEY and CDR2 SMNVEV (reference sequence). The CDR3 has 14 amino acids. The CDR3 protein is CASSLNRGGSEQYF. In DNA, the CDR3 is TGTGCCAGCAGTTTAAACAGGGGAGGAAGTGAGCAGTACTTC.